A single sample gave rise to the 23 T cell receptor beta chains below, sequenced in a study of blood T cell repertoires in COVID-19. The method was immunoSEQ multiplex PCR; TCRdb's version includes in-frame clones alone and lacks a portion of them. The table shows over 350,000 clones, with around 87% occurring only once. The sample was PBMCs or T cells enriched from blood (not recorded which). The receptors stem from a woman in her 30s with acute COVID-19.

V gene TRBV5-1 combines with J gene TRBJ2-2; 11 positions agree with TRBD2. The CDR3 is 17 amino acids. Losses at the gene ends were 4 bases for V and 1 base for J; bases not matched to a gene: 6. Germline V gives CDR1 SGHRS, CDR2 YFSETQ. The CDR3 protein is CASSLFGLAGNTGELFF. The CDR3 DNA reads TGCGCCAGCAGCCTTTTTGGACTAGCGGGGAACACCGGGGAGCTGTTTTTT.

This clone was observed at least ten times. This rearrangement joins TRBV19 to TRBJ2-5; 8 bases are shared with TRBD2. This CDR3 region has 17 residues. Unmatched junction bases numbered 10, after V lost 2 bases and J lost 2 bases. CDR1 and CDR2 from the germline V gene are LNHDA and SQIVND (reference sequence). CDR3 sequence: CASSISPGLVGQETQYF. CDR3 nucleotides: TGTGCCAGTAGTATATCCCCGGGACTAGTGGGTCAAGAGACCCAGTACTTC.

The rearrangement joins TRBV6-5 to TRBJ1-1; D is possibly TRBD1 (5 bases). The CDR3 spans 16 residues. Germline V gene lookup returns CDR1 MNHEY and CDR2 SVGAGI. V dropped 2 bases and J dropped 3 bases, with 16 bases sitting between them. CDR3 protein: CASSYVAGYADTEAFF. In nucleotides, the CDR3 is TGTGCCAGCAGTTACGTGGCAGGGTATGCGGACACTGAAGCTTTCTTT.

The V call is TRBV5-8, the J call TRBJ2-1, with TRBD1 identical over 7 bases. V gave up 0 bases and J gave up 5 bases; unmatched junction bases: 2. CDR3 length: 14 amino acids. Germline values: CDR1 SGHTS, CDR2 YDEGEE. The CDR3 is CASSLGGQNNEQFF. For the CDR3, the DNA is TGTGCCAGCAGCTTGGGGGGACAGAACAATGAGCAGTTCTTC.

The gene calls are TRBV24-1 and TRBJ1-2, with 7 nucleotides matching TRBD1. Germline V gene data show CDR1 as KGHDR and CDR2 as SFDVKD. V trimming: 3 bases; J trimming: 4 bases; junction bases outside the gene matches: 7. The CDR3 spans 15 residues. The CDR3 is CATSDQTQGGYGYTF. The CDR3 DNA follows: TGTGCCACCAGTGATCAAACCCAGGGGGGCTATGGCTACACCTTC.

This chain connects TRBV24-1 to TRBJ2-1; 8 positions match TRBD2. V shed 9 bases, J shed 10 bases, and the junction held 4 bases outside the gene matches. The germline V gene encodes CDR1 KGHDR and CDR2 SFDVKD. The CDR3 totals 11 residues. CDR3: CATSRGGEQFF. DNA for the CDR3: TGTGCCACCTCCCGCGGGGGGGAGCAGTTCTTC.

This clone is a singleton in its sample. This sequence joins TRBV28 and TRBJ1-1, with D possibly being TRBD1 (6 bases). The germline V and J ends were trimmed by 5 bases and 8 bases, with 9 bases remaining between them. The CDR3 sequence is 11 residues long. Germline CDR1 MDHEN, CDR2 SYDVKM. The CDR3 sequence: CASSPTGEAFF. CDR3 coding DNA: TGTGCCAGCAGTCCTACAGGGGAAGCTTTCTTT.

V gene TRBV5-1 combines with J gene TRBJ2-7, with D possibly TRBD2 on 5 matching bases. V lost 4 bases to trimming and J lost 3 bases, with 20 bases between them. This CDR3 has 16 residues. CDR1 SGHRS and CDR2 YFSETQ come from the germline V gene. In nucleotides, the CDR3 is TGCGCCAGCAGCCGGAAGAGGGCGCCCGGGAACTACGAGCAGTACTTC. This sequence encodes CASSRKRAPGNYEQYF. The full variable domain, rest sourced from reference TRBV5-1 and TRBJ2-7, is KAGVTQTPRYLIKTRGQQVTLSCSPISGHRSVSWYQQTPGQGLQFLFEYFSETQRNKGNFPGRFSGRQFSNSRSEMNVSTLELGDSALYLCASSRKRAPGNYEQYFGPGTRLTVT.

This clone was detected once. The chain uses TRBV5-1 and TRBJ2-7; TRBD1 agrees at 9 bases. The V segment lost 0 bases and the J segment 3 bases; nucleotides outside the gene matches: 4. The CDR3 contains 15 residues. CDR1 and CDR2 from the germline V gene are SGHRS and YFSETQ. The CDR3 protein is CASSLARGQGYEQYF. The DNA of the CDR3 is TGCGCCAGCAGCTTGGCCCGGGGACAGGGCTACGAGCAGTACTTC.

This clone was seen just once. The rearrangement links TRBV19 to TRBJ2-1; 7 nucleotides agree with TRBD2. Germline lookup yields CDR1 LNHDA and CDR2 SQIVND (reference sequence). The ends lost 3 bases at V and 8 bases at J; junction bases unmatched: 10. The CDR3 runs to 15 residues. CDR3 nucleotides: TGTGCCAGTAGTATCGGGGGGAGTGTCGGCGATGAGCAGTTCTTC. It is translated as CASSIGGSVGDEQFF.

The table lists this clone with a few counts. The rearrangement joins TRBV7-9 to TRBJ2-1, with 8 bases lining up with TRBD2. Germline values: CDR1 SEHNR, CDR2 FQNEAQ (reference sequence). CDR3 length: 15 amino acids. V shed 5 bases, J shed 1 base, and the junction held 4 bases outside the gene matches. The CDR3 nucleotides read TGTGCCAGCAGCCCCGGGGGGGGATCCTACAATGAGCAGTTCTTC. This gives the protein CASSPGGGSYNEQFF.

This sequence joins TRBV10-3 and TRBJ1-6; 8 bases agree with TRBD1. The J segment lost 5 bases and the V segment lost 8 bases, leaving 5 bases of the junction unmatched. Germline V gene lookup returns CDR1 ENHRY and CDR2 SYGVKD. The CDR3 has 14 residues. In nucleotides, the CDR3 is TGTGCCATCGGTGGGACAGGCGATAATTCACCCCTCCACTTT. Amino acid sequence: CAIGGTGDNSPLHF.

CDR3 sequence reads: CASSLERTGFGQPQHF. The CDR3 nucleotides read TGTGCCAGCAGCTTAGAGAGAACAGGGTTCGGTCAGCCCCAGCATTTT. The V gene is TRBV7-2, the J gene TRBJ1-5; TRBD1 is a possible D gene (6 bases). V gave up 1 base and J gave up 6 bases, with 16 bases separating them. CDR3 length: 16 amino acids. The germline CDR1 and CDR2 sequences are SGHTA and FQGNSA. Full variable domain (missing parts from reference TRBV7-2 and TRBJ1-5): GAGVSQSPSNKVTEKGKDVELRCDPISGHTALYWYRQSLGQGLEFLIYFQGNSAPDKSGLPSDRFSAERTGGSVSTLTIQRTQQEDSAVYLCASSLERTGFGQPQHFGDGTRLSIL.

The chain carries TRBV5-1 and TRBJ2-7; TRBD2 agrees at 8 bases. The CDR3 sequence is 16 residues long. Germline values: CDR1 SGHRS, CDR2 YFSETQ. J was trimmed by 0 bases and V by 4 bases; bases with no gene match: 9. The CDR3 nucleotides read TGCGCCAGCAGCGGCCAACTAGCGGCCTTCTCCTACGAGCAGTACTTC. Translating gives CASSGQLAAFSYEQYF.

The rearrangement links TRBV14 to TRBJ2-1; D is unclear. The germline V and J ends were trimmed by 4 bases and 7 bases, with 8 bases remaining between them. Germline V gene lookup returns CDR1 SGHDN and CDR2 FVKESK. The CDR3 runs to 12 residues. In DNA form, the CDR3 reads TGTGCCAGCAGCCCAACAGAGAATGAGCAGTTCTTC. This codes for CASSPTENEQFF. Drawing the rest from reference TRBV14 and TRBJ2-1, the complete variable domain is EAGVTQFPSHSVIEKGQTVTLRCDPISGHDNLYWYRRVMGKEIKFLLHFVKESKQDESGMPNNRFLAERTGGTYSTLKVQPAELEDSGVYFCASSPTENEQFFGPGTRLTVL.

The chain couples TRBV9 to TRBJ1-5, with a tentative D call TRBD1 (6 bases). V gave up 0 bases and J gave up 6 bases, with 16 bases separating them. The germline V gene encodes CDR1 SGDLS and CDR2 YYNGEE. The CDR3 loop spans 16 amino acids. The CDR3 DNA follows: TGTGCCAGCAGCGTAGATAGTGACAGGAACTCTCAGCCCCAGCATTTT. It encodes CASSVDSDRNSQPQHF.

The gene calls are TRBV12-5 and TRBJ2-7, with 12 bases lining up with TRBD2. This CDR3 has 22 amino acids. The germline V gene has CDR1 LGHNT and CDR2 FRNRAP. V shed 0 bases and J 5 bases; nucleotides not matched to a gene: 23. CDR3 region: CASGLVIGLAGGPTGTSHEQYF. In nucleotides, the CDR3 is TGTGCTAGTGGTTTGGTAATAGGGCTAGCGGGGGGGCCAACAGGGACGTCCCACGAGCAGTACTTC.

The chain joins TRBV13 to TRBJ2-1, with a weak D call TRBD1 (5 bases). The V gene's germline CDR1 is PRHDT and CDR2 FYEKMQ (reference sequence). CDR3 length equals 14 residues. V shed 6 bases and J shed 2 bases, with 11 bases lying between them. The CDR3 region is CASRPATAYNEQFF. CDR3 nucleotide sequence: TGTGCCAGCAGACCTGCGACAGCCTACAATGAGCAGTTCTTC.

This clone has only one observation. The CDR3 DNA follows: TGTGCCACCAGAAAACAGAATTATAGCAATCAGCCCCAGCATTTT. Protein sequence: CATRKQNYSNQPQHF. The chain uses TRBV24-1 and TRBJ1-5; no definite D call. Trimming cost V 7 bases and J 0 bases, with 12 bases left between them. Germline V gene sequence: CDR1 KGHDR, CDR2 SFDVKD. The CDR3 totals 15 residues.

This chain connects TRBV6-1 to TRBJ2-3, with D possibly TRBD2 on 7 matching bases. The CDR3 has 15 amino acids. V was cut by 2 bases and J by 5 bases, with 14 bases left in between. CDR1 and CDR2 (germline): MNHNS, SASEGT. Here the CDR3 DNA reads TGTGCCAGCAGTGAATCGGGGGGCCGGGGAGATACGCAGTATTTT. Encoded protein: CASSESGGRGDTQYF.

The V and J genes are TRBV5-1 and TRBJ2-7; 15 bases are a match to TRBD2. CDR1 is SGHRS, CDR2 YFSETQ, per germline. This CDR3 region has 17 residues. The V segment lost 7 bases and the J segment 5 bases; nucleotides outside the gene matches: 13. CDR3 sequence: CASGGTGLAGGQDEQYF. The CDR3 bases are TGCGCCAGCGGCGGAACCGGACTAGCGGGGGGGCAGGACGAGCAGTACTTC.

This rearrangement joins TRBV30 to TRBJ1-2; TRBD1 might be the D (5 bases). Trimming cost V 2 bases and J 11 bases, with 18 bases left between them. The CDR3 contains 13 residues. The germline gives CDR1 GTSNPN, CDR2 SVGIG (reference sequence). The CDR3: CAWSPLVPGGYTF. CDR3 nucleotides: TGTGCCTGGAGTCCGCTTGTCCCGGGGGGGTACACCTTC.

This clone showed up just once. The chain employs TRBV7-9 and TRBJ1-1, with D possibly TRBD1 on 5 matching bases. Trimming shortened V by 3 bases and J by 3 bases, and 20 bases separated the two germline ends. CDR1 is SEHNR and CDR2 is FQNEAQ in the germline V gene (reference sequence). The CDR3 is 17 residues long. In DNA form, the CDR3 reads TGTGCCAGCAGCTTCCAAGGGGCAGGGAACATGGACACTGAAGCTTTCTTT. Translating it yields CASSFQGAGNMDTEAFF.